The clone carrying this TCR beta chain has more than one count but fewer than ten. It was RNA transcripts that yielded the amplified TCR beta CDR3 regions. Carried out on the TCR CDR3, a first-round RT-PCR used the HTBI primer set. Each CDR3 protein gets one entry after TCRdb re-called the multiplex PCR reads with MiXCR. The sample lists approximately 380,000 distinct CDR3 sequences, 18% seen once, with 35% to 50% in the top ten. CDR3 length: 12 amino acids. CDR1 and CDR2 from the germline V gene are DFQATT and SNEGSKA (reference sequence). With 7 bases clipped from V and 5 bases from J, the junction kept 7 bases outside the gene matches. The source of the sample is a study of T cells in Graves' hyperthyroidism and ophthalmopathy. Study context: Pretreatment peripheral blood was obtained at initial diagnosis.

Diagnoses rested on clinical symptoms, serum thyroxine and TRAb, thyroid ultrasound and orbital computed tomography. Input material: blood. The chain uses TRBV20-1 and TRBJ1-1; TRBD1 matches 7 bases. This sequence was found in a man aged 18 to 35 with Graves' ophthalmopathy. CDR3 sequence (DNA): TGCAGTGTGAAGGGGGCTCAGACTGAAGCTTTCTTT. The encoded protein is CSVKGAQTEAFF.